This T cell receptor beta chain was sequenced for a study of cytomegalovirus exposure and HLA in healthy donors. The study's findings and limits: Specificity of a few CMV-associated chains for CMV antigens was verified in vitro.

This CDR3 has 12 residues. With 2 bases removed from V and 3 bases from J, the gap between germline ends came to 4 bases. Germline assignment: CDR1 SGHTA and CDR2 FQGNSA. 60 Vbeta and 13 Jbeta primers were used in PCR. As handled by the study authors: Some 11 million of the 60 million to 90 million unique TCR beta chains counted in a later analysis were shared. Using immunoSEQ multiplex PCR, the repertoire was profiled, and TCRdb retains in-frame clones only, with some absent. For V, J and clone size, that table is used; D and trimming come from the DNA. The data contain over 150,000 clones, roughly 80% of them singletons. This clone was observed a few times. The antigen remains undetermined.

The sequencing input was PBMCs. V gene TRBV7-2 combines with J gene TRBJ1-2; D gene uncertain. The clonotype was recovered from a male donor in good health and CMV-seronegative. The CDR3 here is CASSLQDYGYTF. CDR3 nucleotide sequence: TGTGCCAGCAGCTTACAGGACTATGGCTACACCTTC.